Sequencing of this T cell receptor beta chain was carried out in a study of blood T cell repertoires in COVID-19. Study information: From the United States, Italy and Spain came samples of acute and convalescent COVID-19.

Germline values: CDR1 MGHRA, CDR2 YSYEKL. The CDR3 length is 15 residues. The ends lost 4 bases at V and 8 bases at J; junction bases unmatched: 9. The method was immunoSEQ multiplex PCR; TCRdb's version includes in-frame clones alone and lacks a portion of them. The sample lists 70,000 or so clones, around 84% seen once, with more than 9.5% in the top ten. The clonotype originates from an elderly woman with acute or convalescent COVID-19. Sequencing was carried out using peripheral blood. This rearrangement joins TRBV4-1 to TRBJ2-1; 9 bases map to TRBD1. The CDR3 DNA reads TGCGCCAGCAGCCCGGGACAGGGAAAGGTCGATGAGCAGTTCTTC. Amino acids: CASSPGQGKVDEQFF.